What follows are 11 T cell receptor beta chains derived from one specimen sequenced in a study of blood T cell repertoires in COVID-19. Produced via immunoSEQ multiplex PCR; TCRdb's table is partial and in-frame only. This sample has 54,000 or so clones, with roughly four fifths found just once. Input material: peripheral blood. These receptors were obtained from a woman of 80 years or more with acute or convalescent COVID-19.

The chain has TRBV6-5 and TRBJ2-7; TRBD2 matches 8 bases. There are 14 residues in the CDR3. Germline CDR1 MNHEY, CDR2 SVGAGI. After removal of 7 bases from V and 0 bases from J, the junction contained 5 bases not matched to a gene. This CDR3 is CASNWRGDSYEQYF. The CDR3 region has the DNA TGTGCCAGCAACTGGCGGGGGGACTCCTACGAGCAGTACTTC.

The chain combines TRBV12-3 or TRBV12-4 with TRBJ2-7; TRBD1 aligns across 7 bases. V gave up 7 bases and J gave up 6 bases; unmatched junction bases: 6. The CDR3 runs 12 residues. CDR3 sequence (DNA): TGTGCCAGCACCCTTAGACAGGGCGAGCAGTACTTC. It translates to CASTLRQGEQYF.

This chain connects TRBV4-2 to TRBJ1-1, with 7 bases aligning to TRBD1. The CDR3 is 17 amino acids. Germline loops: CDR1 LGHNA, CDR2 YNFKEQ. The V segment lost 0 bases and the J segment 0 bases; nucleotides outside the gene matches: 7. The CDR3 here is CASSQEERQGMNTEAFF. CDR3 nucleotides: TGTGCCAGCAGCCAAGAAGAGCGACAGGGTATGAACACTGAAGCTTTCTTT.

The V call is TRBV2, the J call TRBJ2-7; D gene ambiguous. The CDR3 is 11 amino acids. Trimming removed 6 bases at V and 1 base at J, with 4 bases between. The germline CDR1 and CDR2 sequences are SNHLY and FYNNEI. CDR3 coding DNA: TGTGCCAGCAGCCTGTCCTACGAGCAGTACTTC. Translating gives CASSLSYEQYF.

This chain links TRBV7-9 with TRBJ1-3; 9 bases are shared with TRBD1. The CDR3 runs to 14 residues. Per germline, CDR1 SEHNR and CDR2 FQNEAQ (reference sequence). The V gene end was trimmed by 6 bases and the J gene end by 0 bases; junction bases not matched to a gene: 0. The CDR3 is CASRTGGSGNTIYF. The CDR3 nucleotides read TGTGCCAGCAGGACAGGGGGCTCTGGAAACACCATATATTTT.

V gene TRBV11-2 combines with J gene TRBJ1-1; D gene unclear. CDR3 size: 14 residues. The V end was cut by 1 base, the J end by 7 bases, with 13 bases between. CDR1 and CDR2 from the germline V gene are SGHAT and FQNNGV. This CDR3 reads CASSLGAGIGEAFF. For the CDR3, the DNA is TGTGCCAGCAGCTTAGGGGCGGGGATTGGTGAAGCTTTCTTT.

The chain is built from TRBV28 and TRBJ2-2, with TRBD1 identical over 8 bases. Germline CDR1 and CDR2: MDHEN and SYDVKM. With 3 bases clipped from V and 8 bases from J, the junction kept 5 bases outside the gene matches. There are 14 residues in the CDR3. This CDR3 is CASSLDRVVGELFF. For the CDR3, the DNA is TGTGCCAGCAGTTTGGACAGGGTGGTAGGGGAGCTGTTTTTT.

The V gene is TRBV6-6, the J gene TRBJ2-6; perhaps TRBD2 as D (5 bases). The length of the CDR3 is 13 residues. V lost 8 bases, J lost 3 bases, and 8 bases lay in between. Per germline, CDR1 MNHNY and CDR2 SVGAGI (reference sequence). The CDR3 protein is CASLSGGANVLTF. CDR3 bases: TGTGCCAGCCTCAGCGGTGGGGCCAACGTCCTGACTTTC.

CDR3 bases: TGTGCCAGCAGTGCCCGGGACAGGGGGCCAGCTTTCTTT. Protein: CASSARDRGPAFF. V is TRBV27 and J is TRBJ1-1; 12 positions agree with TRBD1. CDR3 length equals 13 residues. Germline V gives CDR1 MNHEY, CDR2 SMNVEV (reference sequence). With V trimmed by 5 bases and J by 10 bases, 5 bases remained unmatched.

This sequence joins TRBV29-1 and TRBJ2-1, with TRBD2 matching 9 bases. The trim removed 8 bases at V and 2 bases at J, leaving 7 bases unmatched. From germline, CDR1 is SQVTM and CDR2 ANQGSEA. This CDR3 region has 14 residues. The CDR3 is CSSKLAGAYNEQFF. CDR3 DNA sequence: TGCAGCTCCAAGTTAGCGGGAGCCTACAATGAGCAGTTCTTC.

The CDR3 coding sequence is TGTGCCAGCAGTTTATCCTCTGGGGCCAACGTCCTGACTTTC. It encodes CASSLSSGANVLTF. The V and J genes are TRBV6-2 or TRBV6-3 and TRBJ2-6; D gene unclear. The CDR3 has 14 residues. V shed 4 bases and J shed 0 bases, with 4 bases lying between them. Germline CDR1 MNHEY, CDR2 SVGEGT.